One sample yielded the 20 T cell receptor beta chains listed below, sequenced in a study of T cells after yellow fever vaccination. From the 5' RACE reads, TCRdb called clonotypes with MiXCR, one entry per CDR3 protein. Of some 350,000 distinct CDR3 sequences in the sample, 4% were seen once. The sequences come from PBMCs, collected 5 days after the yellow fever booster vaccination. The source of these receptors is a man aged 18 to 35 who received the YFV17D yellow fever vaccine.

The V call is TRBV19, the J call TRBJ1-1, with D uncertain. The germline V gene encodes CDR1 LNHDA and CDR2 SQIVND (reference sequence). Trimming removed 3 bases at V and 5 bases at J, with 13 bases between. This CDR3 spans 14 amino acids. CDR3 sequence reads: CASSIRPGRTEAFF. CDR3 nucleotide sequence: TGTGCCAGTAGTATTAGGCCAGGACGGACTGAAGCTTTCTTT.

This clonotype was counted between two and nine times. The gene calls are TRBV3-1 and TRBJ1-5; TRBD1 aligns across 7 bases. Germline V gene lookup returns CDR1 LGHDT and CDR2 YNNKEL (reference sequence). The ends lost 1 base at V and 5 bases at J; junction bases unmatched: 5. The CDR3 is made up of 15 amino acids. The CDR3 DNA sequence: TGTGCCAGCAGCCAAGGATTCGGGACAGATCAGCCCCAGCATTTT. Protein sequence: CASSQGFGTDQPQHF.

This clonotype appeared many times. The chain combines TRBV6-1 with TRBJ2-3; 11 bases line up with TRBD2. CDR1 MNHNS and CDR2 SASEGT come from the germline V gene. Trimming cost V 10 bases and J 4 bases; bases outside gene matches: 7. CDR3 length: 14 residues. The CDR3 loop is CATHSGGDADTQYF. CDR3 in DNA: TGTGCCACTCATAGCGGGGGGGATGCAGATACGCAGTATTTT.

This clonotype came up many times. The chain links TRBV6-5 to TRBJ1-4, with a possible D match to TRBD1 (5 bases). There are 13 residues in the CDR3. Trimming left V 5 bases short and J 7 bases short, with 11 bases between. Germline CDR1 is MNHEY and CDR2 is SVGAGI. The CDR3 coding sequence is TGTGCCAGCAGTGGGGGAGGGGTTGAAAAACTGTTTTTT. Residues: CASSGGGVEKLFF.

The V gene is TRBV4-2, the J gene TRBJ2-7; no clear D. The CDR3 extends over 12 amino acids. Germline CDR1 LGHNA, CDR2 YNFKEQ. V was shortened by 0 bases and J by 5 bases, with 5 bases between the two germline ends. The CDR3 loop reads CASSQDRNEQYF. As DNA, the CDR3 is TGTGCCAGCAGCCAAGATCGGAACGAGCAGTACTTC.

Ten or more counts support this clonotype. This chain uses TRBV28 with TRBJ1-1; D call uncertain. The V end was cut by 3 bases, the J end by 7 bases, with 15 bases between. Germline V gene data show CDR1 as MDHEN and CDR2 as SYDVKM. The CDR3 length is 14 residues. In DNA, the CDR3 is TGTGCCAGCAGTTTTCTACGGGGTAGTAGTGAAGCTTTCTTT. It translates to CASSFLRGSSEAFF.

This rearrangement joins TRBV7-9 to TRBJ2-3, with D uncertain. There are 10 residues in the CDR3. Germline CDR1 reads SEHNR; CDR2 reads FQNEAQ (reference sequence). V was shortened by 5 bases and J by 6 bases, with 3 bases between the two germline ends. CDR3 bases: TGTGCCAGCAGCCCGGATACGCAGTATTTT. Its protein product is CASSPDTQYF.

At least ten counts were recorded for this clonotype. The rearrangement joins TRBV10-2 to TRBJ1-5, with D perhaps TRBD1 (5 bases). V lost 7 bases and J 4 bases, leaving 20 bases between the germline ends. This CDR3 spans 16 amino acids. Germline loops: CDR1 WSHSY, CDR2 SAAADI. The CDR3 DNA sequence: TGCGCCAGCACCGAGGGTATGGGGCCGGGGAATCAGCCCCAGCATTTT. Protein product: CASTEGMGPGNQPQHF.

This clonotype was seen more than once but under ten times. DNA for the CDR3: TGCGCCAGCAGCCTCGACGCGACTAGTAATGAGCAGTTCTTC. It yields the protein CASSLDATSNEQFF. The chain recombines TRBV4-3 with TRBJ2-1, with D perhaps matching TRBD2 (6 bases). Germline V gives CDR1 LGHNA, CDR2 YSLEER. With 4 bases removed from V and 7 bases from J, the gap between germline ends came to 14 bases. The CDR3 contains 14 residues.

In this sample, this clonotype turned up a few times. This rearrangement joins TRBV11-2 to TRBJ2-4, with D perhaps TRBD2 (6 bases). The CDR3 has 17 amino acids. Trimming shortened V by 5 bases and J by 0 bases, and 17 bases separated the two germline ends. The germline gives CDR1 SGHAT, CDR2 FQNNGV. This CDR3 is CASSPGRTGLAKNIQYF. Written as DNA, the CDR3 is TGTGCCAGCAGCCCCGGACGGACGGGACTAGCCAAAAACATTCAGTACTTC.

This clonotype was detected ten times or more. The V gene is TRBV14, the J gene TRBJ1-1; D uncertain. Deletions cut 3 bases from V and 4 bases from J, with 15 bases between. This CDR3 is built from 15 residues. Per germline, CDR1 SGHDN and CDR2 FVKESK. The CDR3 reads CASSQEANGRTEAFF. The CDR3, as DNA: TGTGCCAGCAGCCAGGAGGCTAATGGTCGCACTGAAGCTTTCTTT.

Only a few counts were recorded for this clonotype. The chain is built from TRBV7-2 and TRBJ1-2, with D unresolved. The CDR3 spans 13 residues. Per germline, CDR1 SGHTA and CDR2 FQGNSA. V lost 4 bases, J lost 5 bases, and 11 bases lay in between. The CDR3 region has the DNA TGTGCCAGCAGCTCAGGCTTAGGGTATGGCTACACCTTC. This translates into CASSSGLGYGYTF. Together with reference TRBV7-2 and TRBJ1-2, the CDR3 gives the full variable domain: GAGVSQSPSNKVTEKGKDVELRCDPISGHTALYWYRQSLGQGLEFLIYFQGNSAPDKSGLPSDRFSAERTGGSVSTLTIQRTQQEDSAVYLCASSSGLGYGYTFGSGTRLTVV.

This clonotype has ten or more counts. The rearrangement uses TRBV5-4 and TRBJ2-3; D possibly uses TRBD1 or TRBD2 (6 bases each). V was clipped by 6 bases and J by 0 bases, with 17 bases between them. The CDR3 length is 16 residues. Germline CDR1 and CDR2: SGHNT and YYREEE (reference sequence). The CDR3 spells CASTSTAGHSTDTQYF. The CDR3 DNA follows: TGTGCCAGCACCTCGACCGCGGGACATAGCACAGATACGCAGTATTTT.

This clonotype was detected a few times. The chain is built from TRBV19 and TRBJ2-2, with D perhaps TRBD2 (6 bases). V was pared by 7 bases and J by 7 bases, with 13 bases between. The germline gives CDR1 LNHDA, CDR2 SQIVND (reference sequence). The CDR3 sequence is 13 residues long. The CDR3 DNA reads as TGTGCCAGTACCCTGCGGGGTTACGGGGAGCTGTTTTTT. Its protein is CASTLRGYGELFF.

This clonotype was seen ten or more times. The chain joins TRBV5-1 to TRBJ2-3, with D maybe TRBD2 (7 bases). The germline CDR1 and CDR2 sequences are SGHRS and YFSETQ. This CDR3 contains 13 residues. V shed 3 bases and J shed 4 bases, with 9 bases lying between them. This chain's CDR3 is CASSWEGADTQYF. The DNA of the CDR3 is TGCGCCAGCAGCTGGGAGGGGGCAGATACGCAGTATTTT.

This clonotype was observed at least ten times. The V and J genes are TRBV7-9 and TRBJ2-7, with D possibly called TRBD1 or TRBD2 (6 bases each). V lost 1 base and J 6 bases, leaving 13 bases between the germline ends. CDR1 and CDR2 (germline): SEHNR, FQNEAQ (reference sequence). The CDR3 length is 14 residues. The CDR3 DNA is TGTGCCAGCAGCTTAGGATCGGGGGCGCTCGAGCAGTACTTC. Translating it yields CASSLGSGALEQYF.

In its sample, this clonotype was seen a few times. This rearrangement joins TRBV12-3 or TRBV12-4 to TRBJ1-2; D unresolved. The CDR3 has 11 amino acids. V shed 3 bases and J shed 8 bases, with 7 bases lying between them. DNA for the CDR3: TGTGCCAGCAGTTTCGTCGGCGGCTACACCTTC. Translated: CASSFVGGYTF.

This clonotype was counted between two and nine times. This chain links TRBV14 with TRBJ1-4; no clear D. This CDR3 spans 15 amino acids. The V gene lost 1 base and the J gene lost 5 bases, with 11 bases spanning the gap. CDR1 is SGHDN and CDR2 is FVKESK in the germline V gene. CDR3 protein: CASSQALKWNEKLFF. For the CDR3, the DNA is TGTGCCAGCAGCCAAGCCCTCAAGTGGAATGAAAAACTGTTTTTT.

A few counts support this clonotype. The chain joins TRBV7-2 to TRBJ1-2; D might be TRBD1 (5 bases). The CDR3 extends over 13 amino acids. V was trimmed by 5 bases and J by 8 bases, leaving 15 bases between them. The germline V gene encodes CDR1 SGHTA and CDR2 FQGNSA. CDR3 DNA: TGTGCCAGCAGCCCCCGGGGGATGTGGGGCTACACCTTC. This sequence encodes CASSPRGMWGYTF. Filled out from reference TRBV7-2 and TRBJ1-2, the complete variable domain reads GAGVSQSPSNKVTEKGKDVELRCDPISGHTALYWYRQSLGQGLEFLIYFQGNSAPDKSGLPSDRFSAERTGGSVSTLTIQRTQQEDSAVYLCASSPRGMWGYTFGSGTRLTVV.

The chain combines TRBV27 with TRBJ1-5; a weak D match, TRBD1 (5 bases). Trimming took 0 bases from V and 1 from J, leaving 10 bases between them. CDR3 length: 16 residues. The V gene's germline CDR1 is MNHEY and CDR2 SMNVEV (reference sequence). The DNA for the CDR3 is TGTGCCAGCAGTTTATCCGGCAGGGTAAGCAATCAGCCCCAGCATTTT. It encodes CASSLSGRVSNQPQHF.